The 14 T cell receptor beta chains reported below all come from one sample, sequenced in a study of OX40 agonist ivuxolimab in advanced cancers. The assay was immunoSEQ multiplex PCR, and TCRdb's table has in-frame clones only and misses some. The table shows about 19,000 clones, with about 76% occurring only once. Here the sequenced sample was CD4+ or CD8+ T cells sorted from blood, taken in a trial of the OX40 agonist ivuxolimab. These receptors were obtained from an adult with an advanced solid tumor such as melanoma, head and neck, liver or kidney cancer.

The chain recombines TRBV28 with TRBJ1-1; D is ambiguous. This CDR3 comprises 13 residues. V was trimmed by 5 bases and J by 4 bases, leaving 11 bases between them. CDR1 MDHEN and CDR2 SYDVKM come from the germline V gene. The CDR3 is CASSPSVVTEAFF. The CDR3 region has the DNA TGTGCCAGCAGTCCTTCAGTGGTCACTGAAGCTTTCTTT.

This clone is labeled medium-sized (0.01 to 0.1%). The rearrangement uses TRBV7-6 and TRBJ2-2; 8 positions match TRBD2. Germline V gives CDR1 SGHVS, CDR2 FNYEAQ. V lost 5 bases to trimming and J lost 4 bases; unmatched junction nucleotides: 9. The CDR3 covers 16 residues. For the CDR3, the DNA is TGTGCCAGCAGCGCAGGGACTAGTCGGGCCACCGGGGAGCTGTTTTTT. Encoded protein: CASSAGTSRATGELFF.

The genes are TRBV7-9 and TRBJ2-1; 10 bases fit TRBD2. CDR1 is SEHNR and CDR2 is FQNEAQ in the germline V gene (reference sequence). The CDR3 length is 15 residues. Losses at the gene ends were 2 bases for V and 8 bases for J; bases not matched to a gene: 6. The CDR3 sequence: CASSLQAGGSDEQFF. CDR3 bases: TGTGCCAGCAGCTTACAAGCGGGGGGGAGCGATGAGCAGTTCTTC.

This rearrangement joins TRBV6-1 to TRBJ1-3; D might be TRBD1 (6 bases). The V gene's germline CDR1 is MNHNS and CDR2 SASEGT. Between the trimmed V and J ends, which lost 0 bases and 4 bases, there was a span of 10 bases. The CDR3 totals 15 residues. CDR3 DNA sequence: TGTGCCAGCAGTGAAGCAACAGGGCACGGAAACACCATATATTTT. Protein: CASSEATGHGNTIYF.

In DNA, the CDR3 is TGTGCCACCGGAGGGAATGAGCAGTTCTTC. Protein sequence: CATGGNEQFF. J is TRBJ2-1 and V is TRBV15; the D gene is possibly TRBD2 (6 bases). Trimming removed 8 bases from V and 7 bases from J, with 6 bases in between. The CDR3 extends over 10 amino acids. Germline values: CDR1 LNHNV, CDR2 YYDKDF (reference sequence).

The V and J genes are TRBV6-5 and TRBJ2-5; TRBD1 might be the D (6 bases). Per germline, CDR1 MNHEY and CDR2 SVGAGI. The CDR3 contains 15 residues. Trimming removed 0 bases from V and 5 bases from J, with 13 bases in between. The CDR3 DNA follows: TGTGCCAGCAGTTACTCTACAGGGCTGTCGGAGACCCAGTACTTC. Amino acids: CASSYSTGLSETQYF.

In its sample, this clone ranks as large. J is TRBJ2-1 and V is TRBV7-6, with 8 bases aligning to TRBD1. CDR1 is SGHVS, CDR2 FNYEAQ, per germline. The CDR3 totals 16 residues. The V and J ends lost 3 bases and 3 bases, in that order; junction bases with no gene match: 7. The CDR3 nucleotides read TGTGCCAGCAGCTTTACGACAGGGGACTTCTACAATGAGCAGTTCTTC. Protein product: CASSFTTGDFYNEQFF.

The chain joins TRBV19 to TRBJ2-3, with a tentative D call TRBD1 (6 bases). Trimming pared 7 bases from V and 0 bases from J, leaving 17 bases between. This CDR3 is 16 amino acids long. CDR1 is LNHDA and CDR2 is SQIVND in the germline V gene (reference sequence). The CDR3 DNA reads TGTGCCAGTACCTCTGACACGCAGGGGAGCACAGATACGCAGTATTTT. Its translation: CASTSDTQGSTDTQYF. The full variable domain, in which reference TRBV19 and TRBJ2-3 provide the parts outside the CDR3, is DGGITQSPKYLFRKEGQNVTLSCEQNLNHDAMYWYRQDPGQGLRLIYYSQIVNDFQKGDIAEGYSVSREKKESFPLTVTSAQKNPTAFYLCASTSDTQGSTDTQYFGPGTRLTVL.

This clone has a handful of counts. This specimen includes other DNA sequences encoding the same CDR3. The CDR3 DNA reads as TGTGCCAGCAGCCCGCCGGGAGAGACCCAGTACTTC. This encodes CASSPPGETQYF. The chain is built from TRBV14 and TRBJ2-5, with D unclear. The V end was cut by 4 bases, the J end by 4 bases, with 7 bases between. CDR1 is SGHDN, CDR2 FVKESK, per germline. The CDR3 is 12 amino acids. The variable domain in full, with the rest retrieved from reference TRBV14 and TRBJ2-5, is EAGVTQFPSHSVIEKGQTVTLRCDPISGHDNLYWYRRVMGKEIKFLLHFVKESKQDESGMPNNRFLAERTGGTYSTLKVQPAELEDSGVYFCASSPPGETQYFGPGTRLLVL.

This clone was seen once. The CDR3 region is CASSYGLGTDTQYF. CDR3 nucleotides: TGTGCCAGCAGTTACGGCCTCGGCACAGATACGCAGTATTTT. The chain joins TRBV6-5 to TRBJ2-3; D remains ambiguous. CDR3 length: 14 residues. The germline V gene has CDR1 MNHEY and CDR2 SVGAGI. V was trimmed by 2 bases and J by 1 base, leaving 7 bases between them.

This chain links TRBV30 with TRBJ1-5; the D gene is possibly TRBD1 (5 bases). The germline V gene has CDR1 GTSNPN and CDR2 SVGIG (reference sequence). The CDR3 length is 12 residues. The ends were cut back, 2 bases at V and 7 bases at J, with 9 bases in the middle. CDR3: CAWSKGRQPQHF. The CDR3 region has the DNA TGTGCCTGGAGTAAGGGGAGGCAGCCCCAGCATTTT.

CDR3 residues: CASSHRGSGAPLHF. The CDR3, as DNA: TGTGCCAGCAGCCATAGGGGCTCCGGGGCACCCCTCCACTTT. The rearrangement links TRBV13 to TRBJ1-6; the D gene is possibly TRBD1 (5 bases). This CDR3 region has 14 residues. Trimming took 5 bases from V and 11 from J, leaving 16 bases between them. Looked up from germline, CDR1 is PRHDT and CDR2 is FYEKMQ (reference sequence).

This clone was seen a few times. The chain links TRBV7-8 to TRBJ2-3, with D perhaps assigned TRBD1 or TRBD2 (5 bases each). CDR1 is SGHVS and CDR2 is FQNEAQ in the germline V gene. The CDR3 covers 13 residues. V was clipped by 5 bases and J by 2 bases, with 8 bases between them. CDR3 residues: CASSRGATDTQYF. Here the CDR3 DNA reads TGTGCCAGCAGCCGAGGGGCCACAGATACGCAGTATTTT.

The chain carries TRBV28 and TRBJ1-2, with TRBD1 identical over 7 bases. The CDR3 totals 13 residues. CDR1 and CDR2 from the germline V gene are MDHEN and SYDVKM. J lost 5 bases, V lost 5 bases, and 5 bases had no gene match. The DNA of the CDR3 is TGTGCCAGCAGTGCCGGGACAGCGTATGGCTACACCTTC. Its protein product is CASSAGTAYGYTF.